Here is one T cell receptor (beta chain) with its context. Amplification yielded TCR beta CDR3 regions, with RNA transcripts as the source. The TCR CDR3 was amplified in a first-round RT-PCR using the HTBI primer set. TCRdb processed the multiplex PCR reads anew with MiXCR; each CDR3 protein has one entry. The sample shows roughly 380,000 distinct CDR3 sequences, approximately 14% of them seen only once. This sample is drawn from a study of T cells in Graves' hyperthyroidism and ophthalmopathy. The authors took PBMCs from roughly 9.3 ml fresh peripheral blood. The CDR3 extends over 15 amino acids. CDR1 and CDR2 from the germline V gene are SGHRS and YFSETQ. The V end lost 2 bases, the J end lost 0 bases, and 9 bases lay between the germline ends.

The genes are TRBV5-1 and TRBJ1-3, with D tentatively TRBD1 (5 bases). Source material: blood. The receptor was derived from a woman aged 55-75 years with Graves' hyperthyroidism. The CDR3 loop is CASSFAGSSGNTIYF. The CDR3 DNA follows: TGCGCCAGCAGCTTCGCAGGGTCCTCTGGAAACACCATATATTTT.